The 8 T cell receptor beta chains below all came from one sample that was sequenced in a study of Ad26.COV2.S vaccination and SARS-CoV-2 variants. The repertoire was sequenced with immunoSEQ multiplex PCR; TCRdb's copy has only in-frame clones and lacks some. The sample holds about 350,000 clones, about 88% seen once. Specified treatment: 19 received Ad26.COV2.S at low or high dose, single or two shots; roughly 5 received placebo; per-sample allocation not given. At day 63 after the first vaccine or placebo injection, samples were drawn. The sequencing used peripheral blood, collected in a trial of Ad26.COV2.S vaccine versus placebo. These receptors originate from a person aged 18-60 years who received the Ad26.COV2.S COVID-19 vaccine or a placebo.

This chain joins TRBV27 and TRBJ2-7; D not certain. The CDR3 totals 15 residues. Trimming took 3 bases from V and 3 from J, leaving 15 bases between them. Germline loops: CDR1 MNHEY, CDR2 SMNVEV (reference sequence). Here the CDR3 DNA reads TGTGCCAGCAGTTTCGTCCCACCGAATTTCTACGAGCAGTACTTC. It codes for CASSFVPPNFYEQYF.

The gene calls are TRBV28 and TRBJ2-6; D is uncertain. The V end was cut by 4 bases, the J end by 2 bases, with 9 bases between. The germline CDR1 and CDR2 sequences are MDHEN and SYDVKM. This CDR3 is built from 15 residues. The CDR3 region is CASSSFNAGANVLTF. The CDR3 DNA reads TGTGCCAGCAGTTCCTTTAACGCTGGGGCCAACGTCCTGACTTTC.

The chain uses TRBV18 and TRBJ1-5; TRBD1 agrees at 9 bases. Germline assignment: CDR1 KGHSH and CDR2 LQKENI. The CDR3 length is 14 residues. Germline trimming cut 3 bases from V and 7 bases from J; bases unmatched to any gene: 4. As DNA, the CDR3 is TGTGCCAGCTCACCTACAGGGGGCGGACAGCCCCAGCATTTT. Protein: CASSPTGGGQPQHF.

The rearrangement uses TRBV7-2 and TRBJ2-1; D not certain. Per the germline V gene, CDR1 is SGHTA and CDR2 is FQGNSA. The CDR3 is 17 residues long. V lost 1 base and J lost 9, with 22 bases in between. In DNA, the CDR3 is TGTGCCAGCAGCTTAGTAAAGCACAGTGGTTCCTCGGGTGAGCAGTTCTTC. Its translation is CASSLVKHSGSSGEQFF.

This chain links TRBV5-1 with TRBJ2-5; TRBD1 aligns across 7 bases. The CDR3 sequence is 14 residues long. Germline CDR1 reads SGHRS; CDR2 reads YFSETQ. J gave up 1 base and V 6 bases, and 6 bases lay outside the gene matches. The CDR3 DNA reads TGCGCCAGCACCCGGGACAGAACCCAAGAGACCCAGTACTTC. Translated: CASTRDRTQETQYF.

This clone showed up just once. The rearrangement joins TRBV6-5 to TRBJ1-2; unclear D gene. This CDR3 spans 14 amino acids. Trimming removed 5 bases from V and 6 bases from J, with 16 bases in between. Per germline, CDR1 MNHEY and CDR2 SVGAGI. In DNA form, the CDR3 reads TGTGCCAGCAGTATTCTTGCCCACGGGGATGGCTACACCTTC. The encoded protein is CASSILAHGDGYTF.

This clone appeared once. The V gene is TRBV3-1 (or the pseudogene TRBV3-2), the J gene TRBJ2-2; D is uncertain. Between the trimmed V and J ends, which lost 5 bases and 8 bases, there was a span of 15 bases. Germline V lookup: CDR1 LGHDT, CDR2 YNNKEL (reference sequence). This CDR3 is built from 14 residues. The CDR3 DNA reads as TGTGCCAGCAGCTTTACGCGGATTTCTGGGGAGCTGTTTTTT. Its translation is CASSFTRISGELFF.

The rearrangement uses TRBV28 and TRBJ2-3; D remains unclear. Germline V gene sequence: CDR1 MDHEN, CDR2 SYDVKM. Trimming took 2 bases from V and 4 from J, leaving 7 bases between them. This CDR3 region has 13 residues. The CDR3 DNA is TGTGCCAGCAGTTTAAGAAGCCCAGATACGCAGTATTTT. Translating gives CASSLRSPDTQYF. Supplemented by reference TRBV28 and TRBJ2-3, the full variable domain reads DVKVTQSSRYLVKRTGEKVFLECVQDMDHENMFWYRQDPGLGLRLIYFSYDVKMKEKGDIPEGYSVSREKKERFSLILESASTNQTSMYLCASSLRSPDTQYFGPGTRLTVL.